A single sample gave rise to the 30 T cell receptor beta chains below, sequenced in a study of Ad26.COV2.S vaccination and SARS-CoV-2 variants. Sequenced by immunoSEQ multiplex PCR; TCRdb stores in-frame clones only, minus some. The repertoire has 330,000 or so clones, roughly 90% of them found once; the top ten carry around 5.5%. Stated treatment: about 20 received Ad26.COV2.S at low or high dose, single or two shots; a few received placebo; per-sample allocation not given. Sampling was done on day 63 after the first vaccine or placebo injection. This specimen consisted of peripheral blood, obtained in a trial of Ad26.COV2.S vaccine versus placebo. Receptors originate from a person aged 18-65 years who received the Ad26.COV2.S COVID-19 vaccine or a placebo.

The chain employs TRBV6-5 and TRBJ2-2, with D tentatively TRBD1 (6 bases). V was pared by 7 bases and J by 1 base, with 13 bases between. Germline loops: CDR1 MNHEY, CDR2 SVGAGI. CDR3 length: 15 amino acids. The CDR3 here is CASTRRGQNTGELFF. The CDR3 bases are TGTGCCAGCACCCGACGGGGACAGAACACCGGGGAGCTGTTTTTT.

The chain combines TRBV19 with TRBJ1-1, with a weak D call TRBD1 (5 bases). Deletions cut 7 bases from V and 5 bases from J, with 17 bases between. CDR3 length equals 14 residues. Germline values: CDR1 LNHDA, CDR2 SQIVND (reference sequence). For the CDR3, the DNA is TGTGCCAGTACCCGAAGTGGGGCGGAAACTGAAGCTTTCTTT. Translated: CASTRSGAETEAFF.

As for this clone: A read error may produce the germline difference seen at one junction end. The genes are TRBV7-9 and TRBJ1-1; no definite D call. From germline, CDR1 is SEHNR and CDR2 FQNEAQ (reference sequence). There are 12 residues in the CDR3. The CDR3 nucleotides are TGTGTCAGCAGTCAACCTCGAACTGAAGCTTTCTTT. The encoded protein is CVSSQPRTEAFF.

The chain recombines TRBV6-5 with TRBJ2-7, with TRBD1 matching 8 bases. Germline loops: CDR1 MNHEY, CDR2 SVGAGI. This CDR3 comprises 15 residues. V lost 4 bases and J lost 4; bases outside the gene matches: 9. CDR3 coding DNA: TGTGCCAGCAGTTGGCGGACAGGGCAGAGGTACGAGCAGTACTTC. Its translation: CASSWRTGQRYEQYF.

J is TRBJ1-1 and V is TRBV19, with D possibly being TRBD1 (6 bases). The CDR3 contains 12 residues. Germline assignment: CDR1 LNHDA and CDR2 SQIVND (reference sequence). Trimming pared 5 bases from V and 11 bases from J, leaving 15 bases between. CDR3 amino acids: CASSHDRPTAFF. CDR3 DNA sequence: TGTGCCAGTAGTCACGACAGGCCGACGGCTTTCTTT.

This clone has only one observation. V and J are TRBV6-5 and TRBJ1-2; 12 nucleotides line up with TRBD1. The CDR3 length is 12 residues. The germline V gene encodes CDR1 MNHEY and CDR2 SVGAGI. V lost 6 bases, J lost 7 bases, and 0 bases stayed unmatched. The CDR3: CASRGQGAGYTF. CDR3 nucleotide sequence: TGTGCCAGCAGGGGACAGGGGGCTGGCTACACCTTC.

V and J are TRBV19 and TRBJ1-4; 7 positions match TRBD1. The CDR3 totals 13 residues. V lost 5 bases and J lost 8; bases outside the gene matches: 5. In germline, CDR1 is LNHDA, CDR2 SQIVND (reference sequence). CDR3 bases: TGTGCCAGTAGTTGGGGGACAGAAGAAAAACTGTTTTTT. Residues: CASSWGTEEKLFF.

The rearrangement links TRBV27 to TRBJ2-7, with D tentatively TRBD1 or TRBD2 (5 bases each). Germline CDR1 reads MNHEY; CDR2 reads SMNVEV (reference sequence). The CDR3 totals 17 residues. Trimming shortened V by 5 bases and J by 3 bases, and 23 bases separated the two germline ends. CDR3 nucleotides: TGTGCCAGCAGTCACGATTATACCGGGACGGCAGACTACGAGCAGTACTTC. Amino acids: CASSHDYTGTADYEQYF.

The CDR3 here is CASSSTGGLYNEQFF. In nucleotides, the CDR3 is TGTGCCAGCAGCTCGACAGGGGGCCTCTACAATGAGCAGTTCTTC. The rearrangement joins TRBV7-3 to TRBJ2-1, with 10 bases fitting TRBD1. CDR1 SGHTA and CDR2 FQGTGA come from the germline V gene. This CDR3 has 15 amino acids. V lost 4 bases and J lost 3; bases outside the gene matches: 3.

The V call is TRBV5-1, the J call TRBJ1-1; no clear D. Per the germline V gene, CDR1 is SGHRS and CDR2 is YFSETQ. V lost 5 bases and J lost 3, with 14 bases in between. The CDR3 totals 14 residues. CDR3 DNA: TGCGCCAGCAGTTCCACCGGGCCGGACACTGAAGCTTTCTTT. Protein product: CASSSTGPDTEAFF.

This chain links TRBV5-4 with TRBJ2-3; 11 bases agree with TRBD2. This CDR3 has 15 residues. The V gene end was trimmed by 4 bases and the J gene end by 5 bases; junction bases not matched to a gene: 6. CDR1 is SGHNT and CDR2 is YYREEE in the germline V gene (reference sequence). The DNA for the CDR3 is TGTGCCAGCAGCATTGGACTAGCGGGTGTAGATACGCAGTATTTT. Translation: CASSIGLAGVDTQYF. Together with reference TRBV5-4 and TRBJ2-3, the CDR3 gives the full variable domain: ETGVTQSPTHLIKTRGQQVTLRCSSQSGHNTVSWYQQALGQGPQFIFQYYREEENGRGNFPPRFSGLQFPNYSSELNVNALELDDSALYLCASSIGLAGVDTQYFGPGTRLTVL.

V and J are TRBV6-5 and TRBJ1-5, with 9 bases lining up with TRBD1. The CDR3 has 15 amino acids. Germline V gene lookup returns CDR1 MNHEY and CDR2 SVGAGI. V lost 4 bases to trimming and J lost 8 bases; unmatched junction nucleotides: 9. CDR3 loop: CASSSLQGAGEPQHF. The CDR3 DNA follows: TGTGCCAGCAGTTCCCTACAGGGGGCTGGGGAGCCCCAGCATTTT.

This chain connects TRBV7-9 to TRBJ2-7, with D possibly TRBD2 on 5 matching bases. In germline, CDR1 is SEHNR, CDR2 FQNEAQ (reference sequence). With 0 bases removed from V and 3 bases from J, the gap between germline ends came to 9 bases. The CDR3 length is 14 residues. The CDR3 nucleotides are TGTGCCAGCAGCTTAGCTGGACTCAACTACGAGCAGTACGTC. The encoded protein is CASSLAGLNYEQYV.

This clone has just one count. The chain uses TRBV7-2 and TRBJ1-2, with D perhaps matching TRBD1 (6 bases). The CDR3 runs to 13 residues. Germline V CDR1 and CDR2: SGHTA, FQGNSA. Trimming left V 1 base short and J 6 bases short, with 9 bases between. The CDR3 sequence is CASSLGPGDGYTF. In nucleotides, the CDR3 is TGTGCCAGCAGCTTAGGACCAGGGGATGGCTACACCTTC.

The chain joins TRBV5-4 to TRBJ1-1; D unclear. V was clipped by 4 bases and J by 9 bases, with 13 bases between them. The V gene's germline CDR1 is SGHNT and CDR2 YYREEE (reference sequence). This CDR3 region has 12 residues. This chain's CDR3 is CASSPTGNKAFF. The CDR3 region has the DNA TGTGCCAGCAGCCCGACTGGGAATAAAGCTTTCTTT.

The chain carries TRBV7-2 and TRBJ2-3; D is possibly TRBD2 (5 bases). The CDR3 length is 16 residues. With 5 bases removed from V and 2 bases from J, the gap between germline ends came to 17 bases. Germline values: CDR1 SGHTA, CDR2 FQGNSA. CDR3 sequence: CASSPTMWGDTDTQYF. The CDR3 nucleotides are TGTGCCAGCAGCCCAACCATGTGGGGAGACACAGATACGCAGTATTTT.

This chain joins TRBV28 and TRBJ1-1; TRBD1 is a possible D gene (5 bases). CDR3 length: 17 amino acids. Germline-derived CDR1 and CDR2 are MDHEN and SYDVKM. Deletions cut 1 base from V and 0 bases from J, with 15 bases between. The chain's CDR3 is CASSLFGGGGLNTEAFF. The CDR3 bases are TGTGCCAGCAGTTTATTTGGGGGAGGCGGACTGAACACTGAAGCTTTCTTT.

V gene TRBV27 combines with J gene TRBJ2-1, with 7 bases matching TRBD1. The CDR3 covers 17 residues. Trimming took 5 bases from V and 0 from J; bases not matched to a gene: 10. Germline assignment: CDR1 MNHEY and CDR2 SMNVEV (reference sequence). This chain's CDR3 is CASSLGGGSSSYNEQFF. The CDR3 DNA follows: TGTGCCAGCAGTCTAGGGGGCGGTTCGAGCTCCTACAATGAGCAGTTCTTC.

The rearrangement joins TRBV29-1 to TRBJ1-4; D unresolved. CDR3 size: 14 residues. V lost 4 bases, J lost 14 bases, and 23 bases lay in between. Per germline, CDR1 SQVTM and CDR2 ANQGSEA. As DNA, the CDR3 is TGCAGCGTTGGCCCCCGAACGGAACCGGGATTGCTGTTTTTT. The encoded protein is CSVGPRTEPGLLFF. Based on the CDR3 plus reference TRBV29-1 and TRBJ1-4, the full variable domain is SAVISQKPSRDICQRGTSLTIQCQVDSQVTMMFWYRQQPGQSLTLIATANQGSEATYESGFVIDKFPISRPNLTFSTLTVSNMSPEDSSIYLCSVGPRTEPGLLFFGSGTQLSVL.

V is TRBV7-2 and J is TRBJ2-1; 10 nucleotides align to TRBD2. The CDR3 runs 15 residues. The V and J ends lost 8 bases and 8 bases, in that order; junction bases with no gene match: 12. Germline V CDR1 and CDR2: SGHTA, FQGNSA. The CDR3 DNA reads TGTGCCAGCGCTGGAGCGGGGGGGGTTTTCCATGAGCAGTTCTTC. Protein sequence: CASAGAGGVFHEQFF.

This clone showed up just once. J is TRBJ2-3 and V is TRBV6-5, with a tentative D call TRBD2 (6 bases). V lost 8 bases and J lost 6, with 12 bases in between. Germline CDR1 and CDR2: MNHEY and SVGAGI. The CDR3 is 12 residues long. The CDR3 bases are TGTGCCAGCGGGCTTGGGAGGGATACGCAGTATTTT. Its protein is CASGLGRDTQYF.

The genes are TRBV12-3 or TRBV12-4 and TRBJ1-5; no reliable D call. The CDR3 length is 12 residues. The germline V and J ends were trimmed by 3 bases and 5 bases, with 5 bases remaining between them. CDR3 residues: CASSFGDQPQHF. Here the CDR3 DNA reads TGTGCCAGCAGTTTTGGAGATCAGCCCCAGCATTTT.

CDR3: CASKGGSVRNYGYTF. The CDR3 nucleotides are TGTGCCAGTAAGGGGGGCTCCGTACGCAACTATGGCTACACCTTC. The rearrangement links TRBV19 to TRBJ1-2; tentative D call: TRBD1 (6 bases). The CDR3 loop spans 15 amino acids. The V end was cut by 7 bases, the J end by 2 bases, with 17 bases between. Germline V gene data show CDR1 as LNHDA and CDR2 as SQIVND (reference sequence). The full variable domain, its missing parts supplied by reference TRBV19 and TRBJ1-2, is DGGITQSPKYLFRKEGQNVTLSCEQNLNHDAMYWYRQDPGQGLRLIYYSQIVNDFQKGDIAEGYSVSREKKESFPLTVTSAQKNPTAFYLCASKGGSVRNYGYTFGSGTRLTVV.

This chain connects TRBV7-9 to TRBJ2-5; D is perhaps TRBD2 (6 bases). V was pared by 1 base and J by 2 bases, with 11 bases between. The CDR3 runs to 15 residues. CDR1 is SEHNR and CDR2 is FQNEAQ in the germline V gene (reference sequence). The CDR3 region is CASSLVGSGQETQYF. The CDR3 bases are TGTGCCAGCAGCTTAGTGGGGAGCGGGCAAGAGACCCAGTACTTC. Full variable domain (outside the CDR3, taken from reference TRBV7-9 and TRBJ2-5): DTGVSQNPRHKITKRGQNVTFRCDPISEHNRLYWYRQTLGQGPEFLTYFQNEAQLEKSRLLSDRFSAERPKGSFSTLEIQRTEQGDSAMYLCASSLVGSGQETQYFGPGTRLLVL.

The chain couples TRBV9 to TRBJ2-5; D remains ambiguous. V dropped 3 bases and J dropped 1 base, with 10 bases sitting between them. This CDR3 contains 14 residues. CDR1 and CDR2 (germline): SGDLS, YYNGEE. DNA of the CDR3: TGTGCCAGCAGCGACAACACAGCCCAAGAGACCCAGTACTTC. Its protein is CASSDNTAQETQYF.

The chain employs TRBV6-6 and TRBJ2-1, with 13 bases that match TRBD2. Per the germline V gene, CDR1 is MNHNY and CDR2 is SVGAGI (reference sequence). The CDR3 has 13 amino acids. The ends lost 6 bases at V and 9 bases at J; junction bases unmatched: 2. The CDR3 reads CASSGLAGVEQFF. The CDR3, as DNA: TGTGCCAGCAGCGGACTAGCGGGAGTTGAGCAGTTCTTC.

This clone was detected once. The CDR3 region has the DNA TGCAGCGTTGAAGAGTGGGGACTCTATGGCTACACCTTC. This codes for CSVEEWGLYGYTF. The chain is built from TRBV29-1 and TRBJ1-2, with D perhaps TRBD1 (5 bases). This CDR3 has 13 residues. CDR1 is SQVTM and CDR2 is ANQGSEA in the germline V gene. Trimming removed 0 bases at V and 4 bases at J, with 9 bases between.

This clone was seen only once. V is TRBV7-3 and J is TRBJ2-7; TRBD2 aligns across 7 bases. CDR1 is SGHTA, CDR2 FQGTGA, per germline. After removal of 2 bases from V and 3 bases from J, the junction contained 4 bases not matched to a gene. This CDR3 region has 14 residues. CDR3 in amino acids: CASSLSAGYYEQYV. CDR3 bases: TGTGCCAGCAGCTTATCAGCGGGATACTACGAGCAGTACGTC.

The chain is built from TRBV18 and TRBJ1-1; D is perhaps TRBD1 (6 bases). Trimming removed 8 bases from V and 4 bases from J, with 8 bases in between. This CDR3 contains 11 residues. Per the germline V gene, CDR1 is KGHSH and CDR2 is LQKENI. DNA of the CDR3: TGTGCCAGCCGACAGGTCACTGAAGCTTTCTTT. Encoded protein: CASRQVTEAFF.

The sample holds a few counts of this clone. The germline gene is not matched at one end of the junction; a read error may be the cause. The CDR3 DNA follows: TGTGCCAGCACCTTAGGTGGGGTTAACTATGGCTACACCTTC. Translating it yields CASTLGGVNYGYTF. This chain links TRBV7-2 with TRBJ1-2; no definite D call. Germline CDR1 and CDR2: SGHTA and FQGNSA. The CDR3 sequence is 14 residues long.